This T cell receptor (beta chain) was recorded in a study of OX40 agonist ivuxolimab in advanced cancers. A note on this clone: Antigen specificity is unknown.

Prior autoimmune disease or systemic immunosuppression barred patients. Whole-study results and caveats: Low normalized T-cell clonal expansion was additionally recorded for some nonresponders.

Only in-frame clones appear in the TCRdb table, and some are missing; sequencing was by immunoSEQ multiplex PCR. The sample shows about 33,000 clones, about four fifths of them seen only once. The V gene end was trimmed by 3 bases and the J gene end by 3 bases; junction bases not matched to a gene: 7. Germline CDR1 reads KGHSH; CDR2 reads LQKENI. CDR3 size: 15 residues. J is TRBJ2-7 and V is TRBV18, with 8 bases aligning to TRBD1. Here the sequenced sample was CD4+ or CD8+ T cells sorted from blood, taken in a trial of the OX40 agonist ivuxolimab. The receptor comes from an adult with an advanced solid tumor such as melanoma, head and neck, liver or kidney cancer. The CDR3 region is CASSPPGQELYEQYF. In DNA, the CDR3 is TGTGCCAGCTCACCGCCGGGACAGGAGCTCTACGAGCAGTACTTC.